Following are 5 T cell receptor beta chains from one sample sequenced in a study of shared clonotypes between healthy human individuals (TCRdb year 2020). The library was generated by the immunoSEQ multiplex PCR assay. Held by TCRdb, this immuneACCESS table contains in-frame sequences only and omits some clones. Under half of the omission traces to an unresolved V gene where checked; the cause of the rest is unknown. The sample data list around 300,000 clones, and 87% of these were observed just once. The ten largest clones capture 15% to 20% of the sample. Specimen: memory CD8+ T cells sorted from blood. This sample's cell subset or site label indicates: CD45RO+ cells pooled with CCR7-negative TemRA cells. The source of these receptors is a man aged 18 to 29 in good health.

The chain uses TRBV28 and TRBJ1-1; D gene ambiguous. Germline V CDR1 and CDR2: MDHEN, SYDVKM. Trimming pared 3 bases from V and 8 bases from J, leaving 19 bases between. This CDR3 comprises 15 residues. This chain's CDR3 is CASSFRPGLISEAFF. CDR3 bases: TGTGCCAGCAGTTTTCGTCCGGGTTTGATCTCCGAAGCTTTCTTT.

This chain connects TRBV10-3 to TRBJ1-2; no reliable D call. The CDR3 spans 14 residues. Per the germline V gene, CDR1 is ENHRY and CDR2 is SYGVKD. Between the trimmed V and J ends, which lost 4 bases and 1 base, there was a span of 10 bases. The CDR3 loop reads CAISGEPINYGYTF. The CDR3 coding sequence is TGTGCCATCAGTGGGGAACCGATTAACTATGGCTACACCTTC.

The chain recombines TRBV29-1 with TRBJ2-1; 7 nucleotides agree with TRBD2. Germline CDR1 reads SQVTM; CDR2 reads ANQGSEA. Losses at the gene ends were 1 base for V and 5 bases for J; bases not matched to a gene: 8. This CDR3 spans 15 amino acids. The CDR3 spells CSVEGEGRNHNEQFF. As DNA, the CDR3 is TGCAGCGTTGAAGGGGAGGGGAGGAACCACAATGAGCAGTTCTTC.

The V and J genes are TRBV13 and TRBJ2-5; 11 positions agree with TRBD2. V lost 2 bases and J lost 4; bases outside the gene matches: 6. The CDR3 spans 16 residues. CDR1 and CDR2 from the germline V gene are PRHDT and FYEKMQ (reference sequence). The CDR3 DNA reads TGTGCCAGCAGCTTAAGTAGCGGGGGGGCAGGAGAGACCCAGTACTTC. This sequence encodes CASSLSSGGAGETQYF.

This sequence joins TRBV11-2 and TRBJ1-2, with 9 positions matching TRBD1. Germline V lookup: CDR1 SGHAT, CDR2 FQNNGV. The CDR3 has 14 amino acids. J gave up 4 bases and V 5 bases, and 5 bases lay outside the gene matches. CDR3: CASSKTGGSYGYTF. The CDR3 coding sequence is TGTGCCAGCAGCAAGACAGGGGGAAGCTATGGCTACACCTTC.